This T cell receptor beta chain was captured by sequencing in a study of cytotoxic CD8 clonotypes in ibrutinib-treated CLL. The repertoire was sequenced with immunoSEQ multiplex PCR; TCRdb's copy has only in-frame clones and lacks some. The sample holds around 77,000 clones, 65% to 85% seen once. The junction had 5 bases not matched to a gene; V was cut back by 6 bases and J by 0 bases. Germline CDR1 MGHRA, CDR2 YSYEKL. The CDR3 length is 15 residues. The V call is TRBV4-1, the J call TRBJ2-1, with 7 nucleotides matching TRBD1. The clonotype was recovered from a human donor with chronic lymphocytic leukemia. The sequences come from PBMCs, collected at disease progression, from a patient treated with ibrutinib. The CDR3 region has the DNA TGCGCCAGCAGGCGACAGGGAAGCTCCTACAATGAGCAGTTCTTC. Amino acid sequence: CASRRQGSSYNEQFF.